The 12 T cell receptor beta chains listed next were all sequenced from one sample in a study of T cell responses to AZD1222 COVID-19 vaccine. This table comes from immunoSEQ multiplex PCR, and its TCRdb copy is limited to in-frame clones, with some not included. Here the sample spans over 150,000 clones, approximately 95% being singletons. The material was peripheral blood, obtained 28 days after the second dose of the MenACWY control vaccine. Every receptor here comes from an adult who received the MenACWY meningococcal vaccine as a control.

The chain is built from TRBV7-6 and TRBJ2-3; 7 nucleotides align to TRBD1. The CDR3 totals 15 residues. V lost 2 bases, J lost 3 bases, and 5 bases stayed unmatched. CDR1 is SGHVS and CDR2 is FNYEAQ in the germline V gene. In DNA form, the CDR3 reads TGTGCCAGCAGCTTAAGGGGGCTAGGAACAGATACGCAGTATTTT. It yields the protein CASSLRGLGTDTQYF.

The gene calls are TRBV19 and TRBJ1-1, with 7 positions matching TRBD1. J gave up 1 base and V 4 bases, and 6 bases lay outside the gene matches. Per the germline V gene, CDR1 is LNHDA and CDR2 is SQIVND (reference sequence). This CDR3 is 15 amino acids long. The DNA for the CDR3 is TGTGCCAGTAGTAGCCTCCGGGACAGGAACACTGAAGCTTTCTTT. It yields the protein CASSSLRDRNTEAFF.

The rearrangement uses TRBV6-5 and TRBJ2-3; D is undetermined. This CDR3 has 13 residues. Germline CDR1 is MNHEY and CDR2 is SVGAGI. With 6 bases removed from V and 3 bases from J, the gap between germline ends came to 10 bases. The CDR3 DNA is TGTGCCAGCAGGGCCCTGGGGACAGATACGCAGTATTTT. It is translated as CASRALGTDTQYF.

V usage is TRBV2 and J usage is TRBJ2-5, with 10 bases fitting TRBD1. J gave up 2 bases and V 6 bases, and 6 bases lay outside the gene matches. This CDR3 contains 15 residues. Germline lookup yields CDR1 SNHLY and CDR2 FYNNEI. The CDR3 nucleotides are TGTGCCAGCAGCCAGGACAGGGGGGATCAAGAGACCCAGTACTTC. Amino acid sequence: CASSQDRGDQETQYF.

The V gene is TRBV7-2, the J gene TRBJ1-2; 7 nucleotides line up with TRBD1. This CDR3 contains 14 residues. The V gene end was trimmed by 5 bases and the J gene end by 4 bases; junction bases not matched to a gene: 7. The V gene's germline CDR1 is SGHTA and CDR2 FQGNSA. The CDR3 DNA follows: TGTGCCAGCAGCACATCTGACAGGGTCTATGGCTACACCTTC. This translates into CASSTSDRVYGYTF.

The chain is built from TRBV3-1 (or the pseudogene TRBV3-2) and TRBJ1-3, with D hard to call. The CDR3 sequence is 14 residues long. The germline CDR1 and CDR2 sequences are LGHDT and YNNKEL (reference sequence). V dropped 5 bases and J dropped 0 bases, with 8 bases sitting between them. The CDR3 loop is CASSTERSGNTIYF. CDR3 nucleotide sequence: TGTGCCAGCAGCACCGAGCGCTCTGGAAACACCATATATTTT.

CDR3 nucleotides: TGTGCCAGCAGCTGGGAAGTGACCGGGGAGCTGTTTTTT. This codes for CASSWEVTGELFF. This chain connects TRBV11-2 to TRBJ2-2; D uncertain. This CDR3 has 13 amino acids. Germline V CDR1 and CDR2: SGHAT, FQNNGV. V was clipped by 4 bases and J by 5 bases, with 8 bases between them.

This chain joins TRBV5-1 and TRBJ2-2; 7 nucleotides align to TRBD1. Germline CDR1 SGHRS, CDR2 YFSETQ. The CDR3 is 14 amino acids. The V segment lost 4 bases and the J segment 6 bases; nucleotides outside the gene matches: 6. In nucleotides, the CDR3 is TGCGCCAGCAGCCGTGAGGGGGCAGCCGGGGAGCTGTTTTTT. It codes for CASSREGAAGELFF.

As DNA, the CDR3 is TGTGCCAGCAGCCACGGGACTTACGAGCAGTACTTC. It encodes CASSHGTYEQYF. V and J are TRBV7-9 and TRBJ2-7; D is possibly TRBD2 (6 bases). Trimming took off 5 bases at V and 4 bases at J, with 9 bases between the two ends. This CDR3 comprises 12 residues. The germline CDR1 and CDR2 sequences are SEHNR and FQNEAQ (reference sequence).

This clone was detected only a few times. The V gene is TRBV12-3 or TRBV12-4, the J gene TRBJ1-2; TRBD1 matches 8 bases. This CDR3 spans 13 amino acids. The J segment lost 7 bases and the V segment lost 3 bases, leaving 4 bases of the junction unmatched. CDR3 protein: CASSFPGGSGYTF. CDR3 DNA: TGTGCCAGCAGTTTTCCAGGGGGCTCTGGCTACACCTTC.

This clone has a single count. The V gene is TRBV6-5, the J gene TRBJ1-1, with D uncertain. V was clipped by 8 bases and J by 4 bases, with 8 bases between them. The length of the CDR3 is 11 residues. Germline V CDR1 and CDR2: MNHEY, SVGAGI. The CDR3 bases are TGTGCCAGCTGGGCCGGCACTGAAGCTTTCTTT. It codes for CASWAGTEAFF.

V and J are TRBV25-1 and TRBJ1-2, with D tentatively TRBD1 (5 bases). Trimming removed 4 bases at V and 3 bases at J, with 9 bases between. The germline V gene encodes CDR1 MGHDK and CDR2 SYGVNS. CDR3 length: 13 residues. In DNA, the CDR3 is TGTGCCAGCAGTGGGGGGGAGTACTATGGCTACACCTTC. Its protein is CASSGGEYYGYTF.